The 8 T cell receptor beta chains reported below all come from one sample, sequenced in a study of T cell clones after liver transplantation. The assay was immunoSEQ multiplex PCR, and TCRdb's table has in-frame clones only and misses some. The repertoire holds some 70,000 clones, 75% to 85% seen once, with 0.55% to 0.75% in the top ten. Here the sequenced sample was CD4+ T cells from blood, taken before liver transplant. The receptors derive from a human donor who received a liver transplant.

The J gene is TRBJ2-7, the V gene TRBV6-1; D call uncertain. The V end was cut by 5 bases, the J end by 6 bases, with 8 bases between. This CDR3 has 11 amino acids. CDR1 is MNHNS and CDR2 is SASEGT in the germline V gene. CDR3 region: CASSLDTEQYF. CDR3 nucleotide sequence: TGTGCCAGCAGTCTAGACACCGAGCAGTACTTC.

The chain has TRBV20-1 and TRBJ1-1; D remains ambiguous. V dropped 8 bases and J dropped 5 bases, with 12 bases sitting between them. Germline loops: CDR1 DFQATT, CDR2 SNEGSKA (reference sequence). There are 11 residues in the CDR3. The CDR3 spells CSTQGRTEAFF. The CDR3 bases are TGCAGTACACAAGGGCGGACTGAAGCTTTCTTT.

This chain connects TRBV28 to TRBJ2-7, with no clear D. The V gene's germline CDR1 is MDHEN and CDR2 SYDVKM. The V gene lost 8 bases and the J gene lost 2 bases, with 19 bases spanning the gap. CDR3 length equals 15 residues. This chain's CDR3 is CASGYGVGPPYEQYF. CDR3 bases: TGTGCCAGCGGGTATGGAGTGGGCCCCCCCTACGAGCAGTACTTC. The full variable domain, with the rest looked up from reference TRBV28 and TRBJ2-7, is DVKVTQSSRYLVKRTGEKVFLECVQDMDHENMFWYRQDPGLGLRLIYFSYDVKMKEKGDIPEGYSVSREKKERFSLILESASTNQTSMYLCASGYGVGPPYEQYFGPGTRLTVT.

V gene TRBV6-5 combines with J gene TRBJ1-1; D not certain. The CDR3 contains 11 residues. V was trimmed by 7 bases and J by 5 bases, leaving 8 bases between them. Germline CDR1 MNHEY, CDR2 SVGAGI. In DNA form, the CDR3 reads TGTGCCAGCACTCGTTTAACTGAAGCTTTCTTT. Its translation is CASTRLTEAFF.

The rearrangement joins TRBV5-5 to TRBJ2-7; tentative D call: TRBD1 (6 bases). Looked up from germline, CDR1 is SGHKS and CDR2 is YYEKEE (reference sequence). The CDR3 is 14 residues long. The ends were cut back, 3 bases at V and 1 base at J, with 11 bases in the middle. The chain's CDR3 is CASSSTGISYEQYF. CDR3 sequence (DNA): TGTGCCAGCAGCTCCACAGGGATATCCTACGAGCAGTACTTC. Based on the CDR3 plus reference TRBV5-5 and TRBJ2-7, the full variable domain is DAGVTQSPTHLIKTRGQQVTLRCSPISGHKSVSWYQQVLGQGPQFIFQYYEKEERGRGNFPDRFSARQFPNYSSELNVNALLLGDSALYLCASSSTGISYEQYFGPGTRLTVT.

The V gene is TRBV7-2, the J gene TRBJ2-7; 10 positions agree with TRBD1. There are 15 residues in the CDR3. Germline CDR1 is SGHTA and CDR2 is FQGNSA. V trimming: 4 bases; J trimming: 3 bases; junction bases outside the gene matches: 6. CDR3 nucleotides: TGTGCCAGCAGCTCTTCAGACAGGGGGCGCTACGAGCAGTACTTC. It encodes CASSSSDRGRYEQYF.

This clone was detected a few times. The V and J genes are TRBV5-6 and TRBJ2-6; either TRBD1 or TRBD2 may fit D (5 bases each). The CDR3 is made up of 18 amino acids. The germline V and J ends were trimmed by 6 bases and 4 bases, with 23 bases remaining between them. Germline V CDR1 and CDR2: SGHDT, YYEEEE. DNA of the CDR3: TGTGCCAGCACCCGGCTCCGGGACGGCCAAGTGGGGGCCAACGTCCTGACTTTC. Protein: CASTRLRDGQVGANVLTF.

This rearrangement joins TRBV20-1 to TRBJ2-1; D remains unclear. This CDR3 contains 11 residues. V lost 7 bases to trimming and J lost 8 bases, with 12 bases between them. Germline V gives CDR1 DFQATT, CDR2 SNEGSKA (reference sequence). The CDR3 region has the DNA TGCAGTGTGAGGTCGGGCGATGAGCAGTTCTTC. The encoded protein is CSVRSGDEQFF.